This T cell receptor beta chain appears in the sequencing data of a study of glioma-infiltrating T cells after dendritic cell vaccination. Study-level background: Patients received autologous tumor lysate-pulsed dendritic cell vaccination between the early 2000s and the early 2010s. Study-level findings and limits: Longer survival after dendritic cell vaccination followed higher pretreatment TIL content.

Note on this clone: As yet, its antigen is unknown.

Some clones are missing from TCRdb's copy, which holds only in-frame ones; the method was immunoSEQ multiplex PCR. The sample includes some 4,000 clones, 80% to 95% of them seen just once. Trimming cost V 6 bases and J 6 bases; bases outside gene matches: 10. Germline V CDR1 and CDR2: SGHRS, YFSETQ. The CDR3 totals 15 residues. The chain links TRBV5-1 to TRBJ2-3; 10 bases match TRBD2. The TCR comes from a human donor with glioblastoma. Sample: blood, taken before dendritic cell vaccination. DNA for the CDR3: TGCGCCAGCACATATAGCGGGAGGCCCGGGGATACGCAGTATTTT. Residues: CASTYSGRPGDTQYF.